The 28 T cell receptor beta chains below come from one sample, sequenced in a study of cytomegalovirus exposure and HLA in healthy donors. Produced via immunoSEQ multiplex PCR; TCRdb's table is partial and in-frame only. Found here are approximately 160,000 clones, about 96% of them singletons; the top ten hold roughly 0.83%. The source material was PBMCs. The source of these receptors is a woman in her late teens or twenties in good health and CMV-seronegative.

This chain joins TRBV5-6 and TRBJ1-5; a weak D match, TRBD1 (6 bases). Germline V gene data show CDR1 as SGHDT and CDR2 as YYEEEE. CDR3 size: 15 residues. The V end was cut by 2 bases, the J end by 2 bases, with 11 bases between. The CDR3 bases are TGTGCCAGCAGCTTTGGGGGGGCTGGCAATCAGCCCCAGCATTTT. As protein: CASSFGGAGNQPQHF.

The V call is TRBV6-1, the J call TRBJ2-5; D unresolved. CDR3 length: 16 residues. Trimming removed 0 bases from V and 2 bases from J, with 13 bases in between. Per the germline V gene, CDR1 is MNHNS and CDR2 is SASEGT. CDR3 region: CASSEALGDGQETQYF. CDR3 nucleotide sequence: TGTGCCAGCAGTGAAGCGCTCGGAGATGGTCAAGAGACCCAGTACTTC.

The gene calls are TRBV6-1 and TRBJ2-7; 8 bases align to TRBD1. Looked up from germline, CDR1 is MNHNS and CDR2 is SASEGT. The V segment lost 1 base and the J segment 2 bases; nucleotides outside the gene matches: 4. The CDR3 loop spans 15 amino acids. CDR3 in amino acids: CASSEGQGKAYEQYF. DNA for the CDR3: TGTGCCAGCAGTGAAGGACAGGGGAAGGCCTACGAGCAGTACTTC.

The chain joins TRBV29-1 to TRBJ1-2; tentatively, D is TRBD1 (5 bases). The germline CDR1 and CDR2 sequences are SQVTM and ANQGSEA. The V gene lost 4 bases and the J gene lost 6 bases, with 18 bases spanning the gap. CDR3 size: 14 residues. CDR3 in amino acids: CSVVFIGGVNGYTF. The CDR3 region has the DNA TGCAGCGTTGTCTTCATCGGGGGGGTCAATGGCTACACCTTC.

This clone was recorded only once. The CDR3 region has the DNA TGTGCCAGCAGCTTAGATGCGGGGGGGCGGGGCACAGATACGCAGTATTTT. Residues: CASSLDAGGRGTDTQYF. The chain couples TRBV7-6 to TRBJ2-3, with 9 bases fitting TRBD2. CDR1 is SGHVS, CDR2 FNYEAQ, per germline. This CDR3 has 17 amino acids. The ends lost 1 base at V and 1 base at J; junction bases unmatched: 6.

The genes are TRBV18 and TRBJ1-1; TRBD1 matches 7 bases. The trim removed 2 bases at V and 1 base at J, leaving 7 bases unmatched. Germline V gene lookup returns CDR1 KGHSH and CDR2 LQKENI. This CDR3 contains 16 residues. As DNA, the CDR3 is TGTGCCAGCTCACCATCGGCAGGGGGAGGGAACACTGAAGCTTTCTTT. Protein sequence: CASSPSAGGGNTEAFF.

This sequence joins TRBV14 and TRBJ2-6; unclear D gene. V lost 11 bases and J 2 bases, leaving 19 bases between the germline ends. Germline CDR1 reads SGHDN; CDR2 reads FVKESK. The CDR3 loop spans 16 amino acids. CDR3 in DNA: TGTGCCTCAGCCCCGGGTTGGTATCCTGGGGCCAACGTCCTGACTTTC. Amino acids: CASAPGWYPGANVLTF.

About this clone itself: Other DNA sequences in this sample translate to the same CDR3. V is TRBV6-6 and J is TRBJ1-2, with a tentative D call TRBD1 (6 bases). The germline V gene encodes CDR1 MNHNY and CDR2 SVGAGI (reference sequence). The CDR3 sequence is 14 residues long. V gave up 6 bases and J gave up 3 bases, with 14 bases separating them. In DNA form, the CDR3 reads TGTGCCAGCAGCTATAGTACAGGGTACTATGGCTACACCTTC. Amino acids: CASSYSTGYYGYTF.

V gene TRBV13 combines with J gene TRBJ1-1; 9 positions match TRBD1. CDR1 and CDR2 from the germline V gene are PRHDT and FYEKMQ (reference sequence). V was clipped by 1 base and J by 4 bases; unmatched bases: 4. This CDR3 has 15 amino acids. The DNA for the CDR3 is TGTGCCAGCAGCTTAGCAGGACAGGGGTCCACTGAAGCTTTCTTT. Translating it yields CASSLAGQGSTEAFF. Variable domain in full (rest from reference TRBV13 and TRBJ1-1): AAGVIQSPRHLIKEKRETATLKCYPIPRHDTVYWYQQGPGQDPQFLISFYEKMQSDKGSIPDRFSAQQFSDYHSELNMSSLELGDSALYFCASSLAGQGSTEAFFGQGTRLTVV.

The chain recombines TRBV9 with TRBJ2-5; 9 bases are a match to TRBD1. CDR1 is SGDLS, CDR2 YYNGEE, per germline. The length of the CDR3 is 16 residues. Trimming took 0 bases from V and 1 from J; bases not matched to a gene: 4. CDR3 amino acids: CASSVAMDRGQETQYF. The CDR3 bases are TGTGCCAGCAGCGTAGCTATGGACAGGGGCCAAGAGACCCAGTACTTC.

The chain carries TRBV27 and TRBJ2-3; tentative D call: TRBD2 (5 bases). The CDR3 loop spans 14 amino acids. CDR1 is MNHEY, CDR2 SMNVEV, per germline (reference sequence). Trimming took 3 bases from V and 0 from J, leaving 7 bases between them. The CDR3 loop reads CASSLEDSTDTQYF. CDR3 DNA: TGTGCCAGCAGTTTGGAGGACAGCACAGATACGCAGTATTTT.

CDR3 amino acids: CASSSAQGAYEQYF. In DNA form, the CDR3 reads TGTGCCAGCAGCAGCGCCCAGGGGGCCTACGAGCAGTACTTC. The chain has TRBV5-8 and TRBJ2-7; 7 bases are shared with TRBD1. This CDR3 has 14 residues. CDR1 and CDR2 from the germline V gene are SGHTS and YDEGEE. With 4 bases clipped from V and 2 bases from J, the junction kept 6 bases outside the gene matches. Drawing the rest from reference TRBV5-8 and TRBJ2-7, the complete variable domain is EAGVTQSPTHLIKTRGQQATLRCSPISGHTSVYWYQQALGLGLQFLLWYDEGEERNRGNFPPRFSGRQFPNYSSELNVNALELEDSALYLCASSSAQGAYEQYFGPGTRLTVT.

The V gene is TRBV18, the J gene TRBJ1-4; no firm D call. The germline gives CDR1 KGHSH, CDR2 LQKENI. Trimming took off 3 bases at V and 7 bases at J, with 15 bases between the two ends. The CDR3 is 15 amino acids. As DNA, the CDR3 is TGTGCCAGCTCACCCATCTCAACAGCAGCTGAAAAACTGTTTTTT. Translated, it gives CASSPISTAAEKLFF.

CDR3 sequence (DNA): TGTGCCAGCAGCTTCCCCCCTGGCCCTGAAGCTTTCTTT. Encoded protein: CASSFPPGPEAFF. V is TRBV7-2 and J is TRBJ1-1; D is ambiguous. V lost 3 bases, J lost 6 bases, and 11 bases lay in between. Germline V gene lookup returns CDR1 SGHTA and CDR2 FQGNSA. CDR3 length: 13 residues.

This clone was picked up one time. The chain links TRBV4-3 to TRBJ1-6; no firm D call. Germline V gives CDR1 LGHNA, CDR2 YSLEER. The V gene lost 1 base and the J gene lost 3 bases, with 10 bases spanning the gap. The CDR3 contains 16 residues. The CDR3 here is CASSQAVDFYNSPLHF. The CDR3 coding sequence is TGCGCCAGCAGCCAAGCGGTGGACTTCTATAATTCACCCCTCCACTTT.

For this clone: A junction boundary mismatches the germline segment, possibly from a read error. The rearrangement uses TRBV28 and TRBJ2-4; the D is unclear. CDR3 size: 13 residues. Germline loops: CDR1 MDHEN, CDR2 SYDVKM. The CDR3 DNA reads TGCAAAAAAGAACAGATAGCCAAAAACATTCAGTACTTC. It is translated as CKKEQIAKNIQYF.

This CDR3 is CASSSGTQERYEQYF. The DNA of the CDR3 is TGTGCCAGCAGCTCCGGGACACAAGAGAGGTACGAGCAGTACTTC. The chain recombines TRBV11-2 with TRBJ2-7, with D maybe TRBD1 (6 bases). V was cut by 4 bases and J by 4 bases, with 17 bases left in between. This CDR3 has 15 residues. Per germline, CDR1 SGHAT and CDR2 FQNNGV. The full variable domain, with the rest looked up from reference TRBV11-2 and TRBJ2-7, is EAGVAQSPRYKIIEKRQSVAFWCNPISGHATLYWYQQILGQGPKLLIQFQNNGVVDDSQLPKDRFSAERLKGVDSTLKIQPAKLEDSAVYLCASSSGTQERYEQYFGPGTRLTVT.

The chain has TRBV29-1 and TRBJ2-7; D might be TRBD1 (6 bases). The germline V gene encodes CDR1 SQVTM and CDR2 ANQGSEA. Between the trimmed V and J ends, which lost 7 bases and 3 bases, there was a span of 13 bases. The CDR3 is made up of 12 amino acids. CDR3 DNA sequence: TGCAGCGGAATGACAGGATTCTACGAGCAGTACTTC. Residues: CSGMTGFYEQYF.

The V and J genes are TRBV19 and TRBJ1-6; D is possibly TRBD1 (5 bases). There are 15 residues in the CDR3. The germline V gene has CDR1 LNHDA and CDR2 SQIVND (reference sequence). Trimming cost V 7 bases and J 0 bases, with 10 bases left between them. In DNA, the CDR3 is TGTGCCAGTAAAGGGGCGAGCTCCTATAATTCACCCCTCCACTTT. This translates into CASKGASSYNSPLHF.

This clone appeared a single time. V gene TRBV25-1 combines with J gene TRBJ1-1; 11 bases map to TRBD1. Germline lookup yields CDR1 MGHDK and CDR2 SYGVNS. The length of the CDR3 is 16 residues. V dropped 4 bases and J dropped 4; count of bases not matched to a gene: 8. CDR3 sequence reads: CASSADRGLVGTEAFF. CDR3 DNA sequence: TGTGCCAGCAGTGCGGACAGGGGGCTTGTCGGCACTGAAGCTTTCTTT.

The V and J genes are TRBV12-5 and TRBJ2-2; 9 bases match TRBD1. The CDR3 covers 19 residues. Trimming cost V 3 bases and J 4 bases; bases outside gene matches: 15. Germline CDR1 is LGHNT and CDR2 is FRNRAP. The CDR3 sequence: CASGFHVPAGQGTTGELFF. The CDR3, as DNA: TGTGCTAGTGGTTTTCACGTCCCCGCGGGACAGGGAACCACCGGGGAGCTGTTTTTT.

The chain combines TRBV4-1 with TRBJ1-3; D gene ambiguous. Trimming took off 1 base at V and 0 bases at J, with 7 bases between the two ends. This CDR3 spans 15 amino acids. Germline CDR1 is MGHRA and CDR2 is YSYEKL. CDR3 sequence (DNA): TGCGCCAGCAGCCAAGGTTTGAGCTCTGGAAACACCATATATTTT. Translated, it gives CASSQGLSSGNTIYF.

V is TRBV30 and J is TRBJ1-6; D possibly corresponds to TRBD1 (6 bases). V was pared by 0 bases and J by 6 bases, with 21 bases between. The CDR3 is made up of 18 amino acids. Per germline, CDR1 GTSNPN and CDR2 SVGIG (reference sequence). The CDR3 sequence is CAWSVLTGPQWGNSPLHF. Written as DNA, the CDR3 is TGTGCCTGGAGTGTACTGACAGGTCCCCAGTGGGGTAATTCACCCCTCCACTTT.

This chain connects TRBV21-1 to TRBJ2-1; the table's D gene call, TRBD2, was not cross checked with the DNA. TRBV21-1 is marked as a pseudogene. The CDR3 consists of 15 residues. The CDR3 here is CASSKDGTRRNEQFF. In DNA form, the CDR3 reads TGTGCCAGCAGCAAAGATGGGACTAGACGCAATGAGCAGTTCTTC.

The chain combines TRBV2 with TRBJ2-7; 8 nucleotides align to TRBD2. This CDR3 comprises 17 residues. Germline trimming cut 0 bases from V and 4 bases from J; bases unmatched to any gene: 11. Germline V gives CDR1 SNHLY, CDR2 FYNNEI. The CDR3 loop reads CASSEALPGGGNYEQYF. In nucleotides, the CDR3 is TGTGCCAGCAGTGAAGCGCTCCCAGGCGGGGGGAATTACGAGCAGTACTTC.

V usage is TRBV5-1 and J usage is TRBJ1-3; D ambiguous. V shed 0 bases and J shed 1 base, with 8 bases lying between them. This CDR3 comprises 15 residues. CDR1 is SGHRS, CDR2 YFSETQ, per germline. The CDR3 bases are TGCGCCAGCAGCTTGGAGACGGGATCTGGAAACACCATATATTTT. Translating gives CASSLETGSGNTIYF.

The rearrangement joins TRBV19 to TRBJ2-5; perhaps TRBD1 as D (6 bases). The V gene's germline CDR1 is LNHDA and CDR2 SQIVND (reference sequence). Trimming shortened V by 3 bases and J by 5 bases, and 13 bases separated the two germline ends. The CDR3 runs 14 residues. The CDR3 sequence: CASSMVSGAETQYF. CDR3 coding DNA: TGTGCCAGTAGTATGGTCTCAGGGGCGGAGACCCAGTACTTC.

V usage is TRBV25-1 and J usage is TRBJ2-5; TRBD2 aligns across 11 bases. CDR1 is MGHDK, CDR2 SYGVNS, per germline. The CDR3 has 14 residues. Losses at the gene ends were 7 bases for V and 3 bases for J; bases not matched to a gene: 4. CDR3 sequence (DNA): TGTGCCAGCACCGGGACTAGCGGAAAAGAGACCCAGTACTTC. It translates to CASTGTSGKETQYF.